These 10 T cell receptor beta chains came from one sample sequenced in a study of blood T cell repertoires in COVID-19 (dated by TCRdb to 2020 to 2021). Library generation was performed with the immunoSEQ multiplex PCR assay. The table was pulled from immuneACCESS by TCRdb, which kept in-frame rearrangements only. Such tables lose some clones; where checked, under half of the loss comes from unresolved V genes, and the rest has no known cause. Across this sample there are 150,000 to 200,000 clones, with more than 80% seen only once. The ten largest account for 5% to 8% of the sample. Sequenced material: PBMCs or T cells enriched from blood (not recorded which). These receptors all stem from a man aged 35 to 55 who had recovered from COVID-19.

V is TRBV6-6 and J is TRBJ2-1; possibly TRBD2 for D (5 bases). Germline CDR1 and CDR2: MNHNY and SVGAGI (reference sequence). Trimming left V 6 bases short and J 14 bases short, with 14 bases between. The CDR3 totals 11 residues. CDR3 protein: CASSPEGVEFF. CDR3 DNA sequence: TGTGCCAGCAGCCCCGAGGGTGTGGAGTTCTTC.

This chain connects TRBV7-9 to TRBJ1-2; 8 nucleotides agree with TRBD1. CDR3 length: 15 residues. From germline, CDR1 is SEHNR and CDR2 FQNEAQ (reference sequence). V dropped 5 bases and J dropped 2; count of bases not matched to a gene: 7. CDR3 DNA sequence: TGTGCCAGCAGCCTGACAGGGGCGCCCAACTATGGCTACACCTTC. Protein product: CASSLTGAPNYGYTF.

This clone showed up just once. J is TRBJ2-1 and V is TRBV5-1; 15 nucleotides agree with TRBD2. V lost 4 bases, J lost 8 bases, and 4 bases stayed unmatched. Germline V gives CDR1 SGHRS, CDR2 YFSETQ. This CDR3 has 15 amino acids. CDR3 DNA: TGCGCCAGCAGCCTGGGACTAGCGGGGGGAGATGAGCAGTTCTTC. It codes for CASSLGLAGGDEQFF.

The rearrangement links TRBV11-3 to TRBJ1-1; D gene unclear. V lost 8 bases to trimming and J lost 0 bases, with 22 bases between them. The CDR3 runs to 17 residues. CDR1 is SGHNT, CDR2 YENEEA, per germline. In DNA, the CDR3 is TGTGCCAGCGCGACCGGGGAGCAGGTTGGTATGAACACTGAAGCTTTCTTT. Its translation is CASATGEQVGMNTEAFF.

V and J are TRBV9 and TRBJ2-7, with D possibly matching TRBD2 (5 bases). CDR3 length equals 15 residues. Between the trimmed V and J ends, which lost 0 bases and 0 bases, there was a span of 10 bases. Per the germline V gene, CDR1 is SGDLS and CDR2 is YYNGEE. The CDR3: CASSVEAEGSYEQYF. As DNA, the CDR3 is TGTGCCAGCAGCGTAGAGGCTGAGGGCTCCTACGAGCAGTACTTC.

V and J are TRBV7-3 and TRBJ2-7; D is ambiguous. The CDR3 has 14 amino acids. The germline V and J ends were trimmed by 8 bases and 2 bases, with 16 bases remaining between them. Germline CDR1 is SGHTA and CDR2 is FQGTGA. The CDR3 sequence is CASFDPADTYEQYF. CDR3 bases: TGTGCCAGCTTTGACCCAGCCGACACCTACGAGCAGTACTTC.

The chain recombines TRBV6-5 with TRBJ1-5; a possible D gene is TRBD1 (5 bases). The CDR3 contains 13 residues. Germline CDR1 is MNHEY and CDR2 is SVGAGI. V was trimmed by 4 bases and J by 4 bases, leaving 8 bases between them. The CDR3 reads CASSSGGNQPQHF. In DNA form, the CDR3 reads TGTGCCAGCAGTTCTGGGGGGAATCAGCCCCAGCATTTT.

This chain links TRBV27 with TRBJ2-7, with 11 nucleotides matching TRBD1. With 3 bases clipped from V and 4 bases from J, the junction kept 5 bases outside the gene matches. This CDR3 comprises 15 residues. Germline CDR1 is MNHEY and CDR2 is SMNVEV (reference sequence). DNA of the CDR3: TGTGCCAGCAGTTTGGGTGGACAGGGGGCATACGAGCAGTACTTC. Its protein product is CASSLGGQGAYEQYF.

The chain couples TRBV6-5 to TRBJ1-1; D gene uncertain. V lost 7 bases to trimming and J lost 1 base, with 10 bases between them. The CDR3 has 13 residues. Germline V lookup: CDR1 MNHEY, CDR2 SVGAGI. CDR3 DNA: TGTGCCAGCAATCCCGTCAGGAACACTGAAGCTTTCTTT. This translates into CASNPVRNTEAFF.

V gene TRBV24-1 combines with J gene TRBJ1-5, with a weak D call TRBD1 (5 bases). This CDR3 is built from 11 residues. Per germline, CDR1 KGHDR and CDR2 SFDVKD. Trimming took off 10 bases at V and 2 bases at J, with 5 bases between the two ends. The CDR3 protein is CATGGNQPQHF. CDR3 DNA sequence: TGTGCCACAGGGGGCAATCAGCCCCAGCATTTT.